The sequence of this T cell receptor beta chain was determined in a study of T-cell reconstitution after alpha-beta-depleted transplantation in children. The library targeted TCRbeta and was prepared with unique molecular identifiers. TCRdb reanalysed the PCR reads using MiXCR and keeps one entry per CDR3 protein. The table shows about 350,000 distinct CDR3 sequences, with about a sixth occurring only once. CDR1 is LGHNA, CDR2 YSLEER, per germline. The V gene end was trimmed by 1 base and the J gene end by 7 bases; junction bases not matched to a gene: 16. The CDR3 covers 17 residues. General study points: Once a year had passed after transplant, T-cell counts and diversity came mostly from newly produced T cells. Day-60 TCRbeta diversity that was high in some patients was derived from surviving recipient T cells and thymic progenitors. Expanded graft clones numbering several hundred reportedly gave rise to alpha-beta T cells about two months after transplant.

This clonotype was counted between two and nine times. Its target is unknown. The specimen was PBMCs, mostly from graft donor cells, collected 360 days after TCRalphabeta/CD19-depleted stem cell transplant. This sequence originates from a male patient aged 2-9 years who had a stem cell transplant for acute lymphoblastic leukemia, so the T cells may come from the graft donor. The V gene is TRBV4-3, the J gene TRBJ2-7, with 7 bases identical to TRBD2. The CDR3 nucleotides read TGCGCCAGCAGCCAAGGCCCCTGGCGGGAGTCCCTACTTGAGCAGTACTTC. The encoded protein is CASSQGPWRESLLEQYF.